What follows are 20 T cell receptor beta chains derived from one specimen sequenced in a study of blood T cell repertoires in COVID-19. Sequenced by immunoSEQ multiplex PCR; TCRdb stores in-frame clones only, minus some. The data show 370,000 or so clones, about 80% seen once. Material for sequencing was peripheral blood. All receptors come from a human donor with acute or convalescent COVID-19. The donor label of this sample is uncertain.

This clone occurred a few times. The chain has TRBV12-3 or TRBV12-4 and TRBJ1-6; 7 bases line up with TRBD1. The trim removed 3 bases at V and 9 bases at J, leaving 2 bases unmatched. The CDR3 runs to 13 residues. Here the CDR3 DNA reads TGTGCCAGCAGTTTCGGGACAGCTTCACCCCTCCACTTT. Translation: CASSFGTASPLHF.

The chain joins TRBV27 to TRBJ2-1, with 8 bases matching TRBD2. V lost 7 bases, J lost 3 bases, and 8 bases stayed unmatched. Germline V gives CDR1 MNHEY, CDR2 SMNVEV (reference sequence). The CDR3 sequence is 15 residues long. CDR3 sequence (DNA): TGTGCCAGCAACCTACTAGCGGATTTCTACAATGAGCAGTTCTTC. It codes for CASNLLADFYNEQFF.

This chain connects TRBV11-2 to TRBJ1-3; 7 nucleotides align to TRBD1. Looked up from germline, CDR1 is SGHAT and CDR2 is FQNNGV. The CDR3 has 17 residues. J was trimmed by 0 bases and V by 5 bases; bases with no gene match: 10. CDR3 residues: CASSTQVGTASGNTIYF. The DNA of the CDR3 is TGTGCCAGCAGCACCCAAGTGGGGACAGCCTCTGGAAACACCATATATTTT.

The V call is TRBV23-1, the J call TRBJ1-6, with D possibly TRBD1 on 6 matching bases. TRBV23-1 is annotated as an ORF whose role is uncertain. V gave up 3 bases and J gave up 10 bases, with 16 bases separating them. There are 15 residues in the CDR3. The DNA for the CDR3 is TGCGCCAGCAGTCACAGACAGGTATTCGGATCACCCCTCCACTTT. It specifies CASSHRQVFGSPLHF.

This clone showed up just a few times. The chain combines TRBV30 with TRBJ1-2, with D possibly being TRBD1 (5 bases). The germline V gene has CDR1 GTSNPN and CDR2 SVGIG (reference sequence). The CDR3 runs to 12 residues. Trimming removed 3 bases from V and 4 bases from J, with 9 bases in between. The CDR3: CAWRGGSYGYTF. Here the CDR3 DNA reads TGTGCCTGGAGGGGGGGGAGCTATGGCTACACCTTC.

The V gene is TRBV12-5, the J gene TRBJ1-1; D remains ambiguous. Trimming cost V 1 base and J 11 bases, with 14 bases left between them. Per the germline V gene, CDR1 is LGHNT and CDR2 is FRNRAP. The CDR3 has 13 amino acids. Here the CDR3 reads CASGLDSVSLAFF. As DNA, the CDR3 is TGTGCTAGTGGTTTGGATTCGGTGTCGCTGGCTTTCTTT.

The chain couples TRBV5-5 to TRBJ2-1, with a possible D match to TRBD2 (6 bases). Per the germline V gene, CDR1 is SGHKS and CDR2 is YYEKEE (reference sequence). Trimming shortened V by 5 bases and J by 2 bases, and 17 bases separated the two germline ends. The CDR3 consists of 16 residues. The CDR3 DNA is TGTGCCAGCAGAGCGACCGGACTACAACCCTACAATGAGCAGTTCTTC. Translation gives CASRATGLQPYNEQFF. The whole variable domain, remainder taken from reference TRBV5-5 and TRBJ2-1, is DAGVTQSPTHLIKTRGQQVTLRCSPISGHKSVSWYQQVLGQGPQFIFQYYEKEERGRGNFPDRFSARQFPNYSSELNVNALLLGDSALYLCASRATGLQPYNEQFFGPGTRLTVL.

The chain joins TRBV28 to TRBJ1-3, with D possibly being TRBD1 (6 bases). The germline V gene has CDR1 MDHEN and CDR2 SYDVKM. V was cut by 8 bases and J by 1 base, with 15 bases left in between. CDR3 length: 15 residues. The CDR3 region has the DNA TGTGCCAGCGGACAGTCGAGTAGTTCTGGAAACACCATATATTTT. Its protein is CASGQSSSSGNTIYF.

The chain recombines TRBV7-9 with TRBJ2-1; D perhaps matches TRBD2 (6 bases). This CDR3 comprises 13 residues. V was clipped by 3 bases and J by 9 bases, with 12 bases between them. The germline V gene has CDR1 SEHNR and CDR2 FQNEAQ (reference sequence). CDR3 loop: CASSLSGRGEQFF. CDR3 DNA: TGTGCCAGCAGCTTGTCTGGGCGGGGTGAGCAGTTCTTC.

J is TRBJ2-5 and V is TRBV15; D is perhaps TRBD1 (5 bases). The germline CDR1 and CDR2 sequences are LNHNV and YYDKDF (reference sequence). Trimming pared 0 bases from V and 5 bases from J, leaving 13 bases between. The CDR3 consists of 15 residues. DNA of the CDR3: TGTGCCACCAGCAGAGATGGACATAGAGCGGAGACCCAGTACTTC. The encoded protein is CATSRDGHRAETQYF.

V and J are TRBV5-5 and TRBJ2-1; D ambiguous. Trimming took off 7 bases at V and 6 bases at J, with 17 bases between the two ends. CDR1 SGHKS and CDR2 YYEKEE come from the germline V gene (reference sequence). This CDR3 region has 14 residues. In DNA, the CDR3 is TGTGCCAGCGGCCGGCACCGACACATCAATGAGCAGTTCTTC. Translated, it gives CASGRHRHINEQFF.

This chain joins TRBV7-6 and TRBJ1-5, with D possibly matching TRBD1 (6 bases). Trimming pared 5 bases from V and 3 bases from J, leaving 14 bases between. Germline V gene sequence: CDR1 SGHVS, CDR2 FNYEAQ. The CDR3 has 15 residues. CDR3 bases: TGTGCCAGCAGCCCGGGGGGCAGGAACAATCAGCCCCAGCATTTT. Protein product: CASSPGGRNNQPQHF.

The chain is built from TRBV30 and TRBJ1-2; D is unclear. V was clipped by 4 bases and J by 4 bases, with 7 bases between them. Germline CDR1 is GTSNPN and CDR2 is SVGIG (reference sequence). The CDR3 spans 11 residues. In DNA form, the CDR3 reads TGTGCCTGGACCCCGGTCTATGGCTACACCTTC. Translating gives CAWTPVYGYTF.

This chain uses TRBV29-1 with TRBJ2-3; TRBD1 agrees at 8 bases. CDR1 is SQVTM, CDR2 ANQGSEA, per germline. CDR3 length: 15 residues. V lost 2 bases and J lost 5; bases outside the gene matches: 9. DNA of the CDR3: TGCAGCGTTGAACCACGGACAGGGTATAGAGATACGCAGTATTTT. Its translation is CSVEPRTGYRDTQYF.

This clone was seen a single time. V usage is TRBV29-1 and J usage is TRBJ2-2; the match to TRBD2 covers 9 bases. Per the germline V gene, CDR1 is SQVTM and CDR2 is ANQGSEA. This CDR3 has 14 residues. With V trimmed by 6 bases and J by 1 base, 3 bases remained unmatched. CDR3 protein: CSVGSGRNTGELFF. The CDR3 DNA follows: TGCAGCGTCGGTAGCGGGAGGAACACCGGGGAGCTGTTTTTT.

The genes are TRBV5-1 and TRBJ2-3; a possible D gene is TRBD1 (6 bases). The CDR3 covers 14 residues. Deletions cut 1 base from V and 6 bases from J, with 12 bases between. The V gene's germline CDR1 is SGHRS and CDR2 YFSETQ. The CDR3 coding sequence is TGCGCCAGCAGCTTGCTGGGGGCAGGGGATACGCAGTATTTT. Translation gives CASSLLGAGDTQYF.

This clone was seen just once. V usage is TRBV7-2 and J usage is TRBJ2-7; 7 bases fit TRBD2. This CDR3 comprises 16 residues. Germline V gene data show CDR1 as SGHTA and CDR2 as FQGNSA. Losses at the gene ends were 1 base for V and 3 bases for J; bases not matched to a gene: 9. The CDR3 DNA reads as TGTGCCAGCAGCTTAGATCCCCTAGCGGCGCTCTACGAGCAGTACTTC. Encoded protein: CASSLDPLAALYEQYF. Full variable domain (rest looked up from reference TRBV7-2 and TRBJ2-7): GAGVSQSPSNKVTEKGKDVELRCDPISGHTALYWYRQSLGQGLEFLIYFQGNSAPDKSGLPSDRFSAERTGGSVSTLTIQRTQQEDSAVYLCASSLDPLAALYEQYFGPGTRLTVT.

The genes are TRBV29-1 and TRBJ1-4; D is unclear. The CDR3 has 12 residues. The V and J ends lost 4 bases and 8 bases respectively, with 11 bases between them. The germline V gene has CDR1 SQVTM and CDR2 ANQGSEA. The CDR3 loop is CSVGMGPEKLFF. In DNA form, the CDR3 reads TGCAGCGTTGGAATGGGCCCCGAAAAACTGTTTTTT.

The CDR3 sequence: CASSFGTGTTEAFF. The CDR3 nucleotides read TGCGCCAGCAGCTTCGGGACAGGGACCACTGAAGCTTTCTTT. The chain is built from TRBV5-1 and TRBJ1-1, with 9 bases lining up with TRBD1. V lost 2 bases, J lost 4 bases, and 3 bases stayed unmatched. This CDR3 comprises 14 residues. Looked up from germline, CDR1 is SGHRS and CDR2 is YFSETQ.

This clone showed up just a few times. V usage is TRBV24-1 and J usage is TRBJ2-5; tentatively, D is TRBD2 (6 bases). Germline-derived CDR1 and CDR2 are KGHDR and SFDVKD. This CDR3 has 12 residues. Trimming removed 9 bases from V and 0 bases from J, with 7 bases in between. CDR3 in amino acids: CATGGNQETQYF. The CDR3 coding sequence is TGTGCCACCGGGGGGAACCAAGAGACCCAGTACTTC.